This T cell receptor (beta chain) appears in the sequencing data of a study of blood T cell repertoires in COVID-19. The protocol was immunoSEQ multiplex PCR, while the TCRdb copy is restricted to in-frame clones and leaves out a portion. The sample gives about 200,000 clones, approximately 85% of which show up once; around 6% is in the top ten. Trimming cost V 4 bases and J 4 bases; bases outside gene matches: 7. The CDR3 consists of 15 residues. Germline V CDR1 and CDR2: SGHNT, YYREEE (reference sequence). Sequences were obtained from PBMCs or T cells enriched from blood (not recorded which). This chain connects TRBV5-4 to TRBJ2-2; TRBD2 matches 7 bases. The TCR comes from a middle-aged man with acute COVID-19. CDR3 loop: CASSTGGTFTGELFF. As DNA, the CDR3 is TGTGCCAGCAGCACCGGGGGGACTTTCACCGGGGAGCTGTTTTTT.